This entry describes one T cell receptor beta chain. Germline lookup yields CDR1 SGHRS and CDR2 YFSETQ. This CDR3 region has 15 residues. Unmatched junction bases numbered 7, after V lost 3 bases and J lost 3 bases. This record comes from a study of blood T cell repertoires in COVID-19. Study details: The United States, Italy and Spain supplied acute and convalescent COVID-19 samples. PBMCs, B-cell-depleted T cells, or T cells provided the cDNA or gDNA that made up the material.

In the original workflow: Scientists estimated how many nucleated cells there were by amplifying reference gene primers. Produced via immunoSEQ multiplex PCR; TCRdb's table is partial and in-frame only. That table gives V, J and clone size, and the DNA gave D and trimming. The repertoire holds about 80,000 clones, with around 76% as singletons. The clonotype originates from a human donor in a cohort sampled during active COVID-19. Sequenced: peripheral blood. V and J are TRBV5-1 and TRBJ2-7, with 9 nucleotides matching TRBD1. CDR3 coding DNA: TGCGCCAGCAGCTCGGACAGGGGCGTAGGCTACGAGCAGTACTTC. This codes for CASSSDRGVGYEQYF. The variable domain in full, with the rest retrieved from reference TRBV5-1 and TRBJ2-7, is KAGVTQTPRYLIKTRGQQVTLSCSPISGHRSVSWYQQTPGQGLQFLFEYFSETQRNKGNFPGRFSGRQFSNSRSEMNVSTLELGDSALYLCASSSDRGVGYEQYFGPGTRLTVT.